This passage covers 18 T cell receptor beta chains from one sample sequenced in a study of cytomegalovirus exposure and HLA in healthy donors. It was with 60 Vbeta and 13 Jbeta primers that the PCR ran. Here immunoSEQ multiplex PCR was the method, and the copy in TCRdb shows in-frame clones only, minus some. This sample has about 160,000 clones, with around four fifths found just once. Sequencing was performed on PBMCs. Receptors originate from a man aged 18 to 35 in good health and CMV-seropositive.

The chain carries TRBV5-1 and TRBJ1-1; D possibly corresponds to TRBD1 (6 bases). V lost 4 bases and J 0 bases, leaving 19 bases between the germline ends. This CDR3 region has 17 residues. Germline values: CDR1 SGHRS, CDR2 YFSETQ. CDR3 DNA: TGCGCCAGCAGCGAGATAAACAGGGCCGAAATGAACACTGAAGCTTTCTTT. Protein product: CASSEINRAEMNTEAFF.

The DNA for the CDR3 is TGTGCCAGCAGCACCTGGACTGTCCCAGATACGCAGTATTTT. Translated, it gives CASSTWTVPDTQYF. The chain is built from TRBV7-2 and TRBJ2-3; maybe TRBD2 (5 bases). The CDR3 is 14 amino acids. Germline V gene sequence: CDR1 SGHTA, CDR2 FQGNSA. The V gene lost 5 bases and the J gene lost 4 bases, with 13 bases spanning the gap.

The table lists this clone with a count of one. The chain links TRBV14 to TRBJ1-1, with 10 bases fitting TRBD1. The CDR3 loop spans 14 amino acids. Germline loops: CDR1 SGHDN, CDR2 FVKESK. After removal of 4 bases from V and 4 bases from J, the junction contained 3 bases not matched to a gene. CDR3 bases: TGTGCCAGCAGCCCGCGGACAGGGGGCACTGAAGCTTTCTTT. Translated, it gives CASSPRTGGTEAFF.

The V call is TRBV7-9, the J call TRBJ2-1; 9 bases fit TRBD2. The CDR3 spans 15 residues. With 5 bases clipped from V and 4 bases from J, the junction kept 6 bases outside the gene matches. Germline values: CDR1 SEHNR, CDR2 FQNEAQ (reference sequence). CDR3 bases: TGTGCCAGCAGCATGGCGGGAGGGTGGTACAATGAGCAGTTCTTC. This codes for CASSMAGGWYNEQFF.

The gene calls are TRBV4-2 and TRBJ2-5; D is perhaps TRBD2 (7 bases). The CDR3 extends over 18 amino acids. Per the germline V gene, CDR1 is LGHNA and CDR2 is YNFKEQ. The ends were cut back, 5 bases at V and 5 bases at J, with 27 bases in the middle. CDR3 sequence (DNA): TGTGCCAGCAGCGGGATAGTGGGGGGGGCAGTTGGGAGGGAGACCCAGTACTTC. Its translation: CASSGIVGGAVGRETQYF.

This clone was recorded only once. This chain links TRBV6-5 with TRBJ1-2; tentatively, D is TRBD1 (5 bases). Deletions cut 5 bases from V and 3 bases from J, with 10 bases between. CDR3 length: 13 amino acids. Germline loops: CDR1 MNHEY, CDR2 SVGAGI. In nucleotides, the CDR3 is TGTGCCAGCAGTAAGGACACATACTATGGCTACACCTTC. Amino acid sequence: CASSKDTYYGYTF.

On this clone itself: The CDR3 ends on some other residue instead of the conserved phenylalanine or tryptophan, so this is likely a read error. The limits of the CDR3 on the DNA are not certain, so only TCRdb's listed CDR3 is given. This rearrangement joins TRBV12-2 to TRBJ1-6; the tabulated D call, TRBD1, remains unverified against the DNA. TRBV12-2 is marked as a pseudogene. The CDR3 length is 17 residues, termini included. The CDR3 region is CASRLVPDRGRSSPLHL.

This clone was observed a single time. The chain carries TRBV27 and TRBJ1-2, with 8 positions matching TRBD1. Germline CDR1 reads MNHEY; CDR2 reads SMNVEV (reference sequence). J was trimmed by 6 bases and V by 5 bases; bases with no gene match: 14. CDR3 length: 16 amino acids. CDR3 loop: CASSQWTGSLWDGYTF. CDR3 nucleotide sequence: TGTGCCAGCAGTCAGTGGACAGGGTCGTTGTGGGATGGCTACACCTTC.

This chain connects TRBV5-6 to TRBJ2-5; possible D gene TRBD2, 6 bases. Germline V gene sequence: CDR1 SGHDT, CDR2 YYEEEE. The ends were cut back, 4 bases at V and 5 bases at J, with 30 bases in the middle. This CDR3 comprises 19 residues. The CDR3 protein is CASSRLVAGKRQGLETQYF. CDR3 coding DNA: TGTGCCAGCAGCCGTCTTGTAGCCGGTAAACGTCAGGGACTGGAGACCCAGTACTTC.

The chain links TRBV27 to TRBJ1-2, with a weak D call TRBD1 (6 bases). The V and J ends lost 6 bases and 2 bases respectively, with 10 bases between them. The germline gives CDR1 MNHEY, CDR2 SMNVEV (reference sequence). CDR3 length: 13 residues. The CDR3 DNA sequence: TGTGCCAGCAGACGTACAGGGAACTATGGCTACACCTTC. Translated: CASRRTGNYGYTF.

CDR3 region: CASLGSVSYNEQFF. The CDR3 DNA reads TGTGCCAGCCTAGGAAGTGTCTCCTACAATGAGCAGTTCTTC. The chain employs TRBV25-1 and TRBJ2-1; D is unclear. The CDR3 has 14 amino acids. The V gene's germline CDR1 is MGHDK and CDR2 SYGVNS. The V gene lost 8 bases and the J gene lost 0 bases, with 11 bases spanning the gap. The complete variable domain, with remaining parts taken from reference TRBV25-1 and TRBJ2-1, reads EADIYQTPRYLVIGTGKKITLECSQTMGHDKMYWYQQDPGMELHLIHYSYGVNSTEKGDLSSESTVSRIRTEHFPLTLESARPSHTSQYLCASLGSVSYNEQFFGPGTRLTVL.

CDR3 sequence (DNA): TGTGCCAGCACTACAGACTCCTACGAGCAGTACTTC. Translating it yields CASTTDSYEQYF. The V call is TRBV28, the J call TRBJ2-7, with D uncertain. Looked up from germline, CDR1 is MDHEN and CDR2 is SYDVKM. The CDR3 runs to 12 residues. V lost 7 bases and J 0 bases, leaving 7 bases between the germline ends.

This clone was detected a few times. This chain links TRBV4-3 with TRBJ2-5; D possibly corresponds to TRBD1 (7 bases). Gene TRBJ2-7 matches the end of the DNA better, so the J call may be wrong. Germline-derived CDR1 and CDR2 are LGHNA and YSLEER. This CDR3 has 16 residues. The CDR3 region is CASSQDRGDSSYEQYF. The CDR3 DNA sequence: TGCGCCAGCAGCCAAGATAGGGGGGACAGCTCCTACGAGCAGTACTTC.

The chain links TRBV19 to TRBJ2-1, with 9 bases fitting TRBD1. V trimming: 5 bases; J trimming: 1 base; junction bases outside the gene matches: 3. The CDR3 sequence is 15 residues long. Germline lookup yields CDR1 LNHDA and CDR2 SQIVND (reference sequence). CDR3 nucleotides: TGTGCCAGTAGTGTGGACAGGGGTTCCTACAATGAGCAGTTCTTC. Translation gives CASSVDRGSYNEQFF. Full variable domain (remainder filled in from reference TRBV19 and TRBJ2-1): DGGITQSPKYLFRKEGQNVTLSCEQNLNHDAMYWYRQDPGQGLRLIYYSQIVNDFQKGDIAEGYSVSREKKESFPLTVTSAQKNPTAFYLCASSVDRGSYNEQFFGPGTRLTVL.

The CDR3 nucleotides read TGTGCCAGCAGTAGACAGGGATCAAGCTATGGCTACACCTTC. It is translated as CASSRQGSSYGYTF. The rearrangement joins TRBV6-5 to TRBJ1-2, with 7 nucleotides matching TRBD1. The CDR3 spans 14 residues. The V gene end was trimmed by 5 bases and the J gene end by 4 bases; junction bases not matched to a gene: 7. From germline, CDR1 is MNHEY and CDR2 SVGAGI.

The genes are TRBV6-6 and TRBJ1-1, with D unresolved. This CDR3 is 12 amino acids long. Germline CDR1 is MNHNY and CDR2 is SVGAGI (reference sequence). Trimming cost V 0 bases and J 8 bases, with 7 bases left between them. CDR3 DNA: TGTGCCAGCAGTTACTCTGGCAGAGAAGCTTTCTTT. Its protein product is CASSYSGREAFF.

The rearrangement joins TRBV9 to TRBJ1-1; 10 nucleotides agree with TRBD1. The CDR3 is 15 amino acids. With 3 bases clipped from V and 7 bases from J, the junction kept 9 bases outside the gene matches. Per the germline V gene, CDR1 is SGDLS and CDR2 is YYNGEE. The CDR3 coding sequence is TGTGCCAGCAGCGCCGCCGGGACAGGGGAGGGTGAAGCTTTCTTT. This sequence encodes CASSAAGTGEGEAFF.

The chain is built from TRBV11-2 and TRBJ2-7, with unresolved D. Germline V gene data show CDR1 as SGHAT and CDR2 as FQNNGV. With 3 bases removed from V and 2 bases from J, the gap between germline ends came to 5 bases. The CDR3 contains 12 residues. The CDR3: CASSFDTYEQYF. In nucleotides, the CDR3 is TGTGCCAGCAGCTTTGACACCTACGAGCAGTACTTC. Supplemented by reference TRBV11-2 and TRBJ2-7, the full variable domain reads EAGVAQSPRYKIIEKRQSVAFWCNPISGHATLYWYQQILGQGPKLLIQFQNNGVVDDSQLPKDRFSAERLKGVDSTLKIQPAKLEDSAVYLCASSFDTYEQYFGPGTRLTVT.